The 30 T cell receptor beta chains in this list originate from one sample, sequenced in a study of beta chain features in type 1 diabetes. The study reverse transcribed the entire isolated RNA, so it sequenced expressed TCRB transcripts. TCRdb keeps only in-frame clones here, not all; method: immunoSEQ multiplex PCR. The sample has 450,000 or so clones, over 9.5% seen once. The specimen was naive CD4+ T cells from blood. Receptors originate from a woman aged 18-29 years in good health.

J is TRBJ2-7 and V is TRBV7-2; perhaps D is TRBD1 or TRBD2 (5 bases each). Germline CDR1 and CDR2: SGHTA and FQGNSA. Trimming shortened V by 1 base and J by 7 bases, and 14 bases separated the two germline ends. CDR3 length: 14 amino acids. CDR3 protein: CASSLGRGVEEQYV. The CDR3 coding sequence is TGTGCCAGCAGCTTAGGAAGAGGGGTCGAGGAGCAGTACGTC.

Written as DNA, the CDR3 is TGTGCCAGCAGCGTAGAAGACAGCCGCTACGAGCAGTACGTC. It specifies CASSVEDSRYEQYV. The chain has TRBV9 and TRBJ2-7, with D tentatively TRBD1 (5 bases). Between the trimmed V and J ends, which lost 0 bases and 3 bases, there was a span of 10 bases. The CDR3 sequence is 14 residues long. Germline V gene lookup returns CDR1 SGDLS and CDR2 YYNGEE.

This clone was picked up a small number of times. This sequence joins TRBV9 and TRBJ2-7; D remains unclear. The V end lost 7 bases, the J end lost 2 bases, and 13 bases lay between the germline ends. The CDR3 is 13 residues long. CDR1 is SGDLS, CDR2 YYNGEE, per germline. The CDR3 loop reads CASPFDPTYEQYF. The CDR3 coding sequence is TGTGCCAGCCCTTTCGATCCCACCTACGAGCAGTACTTC.

The chain links TRBV4-2 to TRBJ2-4; tentative D call: TRBD2 (5 bases). From germline, CDR1 is LGHNA and CDR2 YNFKEQ. The CDR3 spans 15 residues. Trimming shortened V by 1 base and J by 8 bases, and 15 bases separated the two germline ends. DNA for the CDR3: TGTGCCAGCAGCCAAGCTCCTAGCCGGGGTGACATTCAGTACTTC. This codes for CASSQAPSRGDIQYF.

This chain connects TRBV5-1 to TRBJ2-1; 10 positions match TRBD1. CDR3 length: 13 amino acids. Germline loops: CDR1 SGHRS, CDR2 YFSETQ. The J segment lost 7 bases and the V segment lost 7 bases, leaving 5 bases of the junction unmatched. The CDR3 sequence is CASWGQGLNEQFF. The DNA of the CDR3 is TGCGCCAGCTGGGGACAGGGGCTTAATGAGCAGTTCTTC.

CDR3 nucleotides: TGTGCCAGCAGCGGACAGGGGACAGAGACCCAGTACTTC. Translation gives CASSGQGTETQYF. This chain links TRBV11-2 with TRBJ2-5, with 9 bases aligning to TRBD1. This CDR3 is built from 13 residues. Per the germline V gene, CDR1 is SGHAT and CDR2 is FQNNGV. The junction had 2 bases not matched to a gene; V was cut back by 5 bases and J by 4 bases.

This clone was seen only a few times. The J gene is TRBJ2-3, the V gene TRBV29-1, with D unclear. CDR3 length equals 15 residues. V was pared by 2 bases and J by 1 base, with 13 bases between. Per germline, CDR1 SQVTM and CDR2 ANQGSEA. DNA of the CDR3: TGCAGCGTTGAACCCCTCCTTCTAGGCACAGATACGCAGTATTTT. It yields the protein CSVEPLLLGTDTQYF.

There are a few counts of this clone. This chain uses TRBV4-3 with TRBJ2-1; D is unresolved. CDR1 and CDR2 (germline): LGHNA, YSLEER. The CDR3 is 13 residues long. Trimming cost V 0 bases and J 9 bases, with 9 bases left between them. CDR3 in DNA: TGCGCCAGCAGCCAAGATCGGAATCTTGAGCAGTTCTTC. It codes for CASSQDRNLEQFF.

This clone was detected many times. Additional DNA sequences in this sample encode the identical CDR3. The chain is built from TRBV9 and TRBJ2-3; D gene unclear. Germline V gene lookup returns CDR1 SGDLS and CDR2 YYNGEE. V was pared by 0 bases and J by 5 bases, with 4 bases between. CDR3 length equals 12 residues. The CDR3: CASSVGGDTQYF. CDR3 nucleotides: TGTGCCAGCAGCGTAGGGGGAGATACGCAGTATTTT. Full variable domain (outside the CDR3, taken from reference TRBV9 and TRBJ2-3): DSGVTQTPKHLITATGQRVTLRCSPRSGDLSVYWYQQSLDQGLQFLIQYYNGEERAKGNILERFSAQQFPDLHSELNLSSLELGDSALYFCASSVGGDTQYFGPGTRLTVL.

This clone has just a few counts. The CDR3 DNA follows: TGTGCCAGCAGCCGTTCCCGGGACCGGGGCTACGAGCAGTACTTC. Translating gives CASSRSRDRGYEQYF. The chain combines TRBV5-4 with TRBJ2-7; D possibly matches TRBD1 or TRBD2 (5 bases each). Germline assignment: CDR1 SGHNT and CDR2 YYREEE (reference sequence). Trimming removed 4 bases at V and 3 bases at J, with 17 bases between. CDR3 length: 15 residues.

In this sample, this clone turned up once. V is TRBV5-1 and J is TRBJ1-2; D is unclear. The CDR3 is 15 residues long. Trimming removed 4 bases from V and 0 bases from J, with 13 bases in between. Germline V gene sequence: CDR1 SGHRS, CDR2 YFSETQ. The CDR3 spells CASSQFTESNYGYTF. In nucleotides, the CDR3 is TGCGCCAGCAGCCAGTTCACAGAGTCTAACTATGGCTACACCTTC.

To note about this clone: Other nucleotide sequences from this sample produce the same CDR3. This chain uses TRBV7-3 with TRBJ1-1; a possible D gene is TRBD1 (6 bases). V lost 5 bases and J 2 bases, leaving 9 bases between the germline ends. CDR1 is SGHTA, CDR2 FQGTGA, per germline. The CDR3 sequence is 13 residues long. This CDR3 is CASSATGNTEAFF. In DNA, the CDR3 is TGTGCCAGCAGCGCGACAGGAAACACTGAAGCTTTCTTT.

This clone came up a few times. J is TRBJ1-2 and V is TRBV15; D gene ambiguous. Trimming removed 4 bases at V and 2 bases at J, with 5 bases between. CDR1 and CDR2 (germline): LNHNV, YYDKDF (reference sequence). CDR3 length: 12 residues. Written as DNA, the CDR3 is TGTGCCACCAGCAAGGAAAACTATGGCTACACCTTC. This sequence encodes CATSKENYGYTF.

J is TRBJ2-7 and V is TRBV27; the match to TRBD2 covers 13 bases. Germline CDR1 reads MNHEY; CDR2 reads SMNVEV (reference sequence). The length of the CDR3 is 17 residues. J gave up 4 bases and V 8 bases, and 14 bases lay outside the gene matches. Written as DNA, the CDR3 is TGTGCCAGCGGGGCCGTGGTACTAGCGGGAGGGCCATACGAGCAGTACTTC. The encoded protein is CASGAVVLAGGPYEQYF.

This rearrangement joins TRBV30 to TRBJ2-7; D is unresolved. V was cut by 5 bases and J by 4 bases, with 12 bases left in between. Germline CDR1 and CDR2: GTSNPN and SVGIG (reference sequence). The CDR3 extends over 12 amino acids. The CDR3 DNA is TGTGCCTGGGCCATGGAGAGTTACGAGCAGTACTTC. Its translation: CAWAMESYEQYF.

This clone was counted a few times. The DNA of the CDR3 is TGCGCCAGCAGCCTCCAGCACACAGATACGCAGTATTTT. This translates into CASSLQHTDTQYF. This chain links TRBV4-1 with TRBJ2-3; D ambiguous. CDR1 is MGHRA and CDR2 is YSYEKL in the germline V gene. The CDR3 is 13 amino acids. Trimming shortened V by 4 bases and J by 2 bases, and 7 bases separated the two germline ends.

The chain recombines TRBV4-3 with TRBJ2-3; 9 nucleotides align to TRBD2. CDR1 and CDR2 from the germline V gene are LGHNA and YSLEER. V lost 4 bases to trimming and J lost 4 bases; unmatched junction nucleotides: 6. The CDR3 has 15 residues. The CDR3 DNA is TGCGCCAGCAGCCCCGGGACTAGCTTTTCAGATACGCAGTATTTT. Translation: CASSPGTSFSDTQYF.

This chain links TRBV6-6 with TRBJ2-5; 7 nucleotides line up with TRBD1. The germline gives CDR1 MNHNY, CDR2 SVGAGI (reference sequence). J lost 9 bases, V lost 6 bases, and 7 bases had no gene match. The CDR3 extends over 12 amino acids. CDR3: CASSTNRGSQYF. DNA for the CDR3: TGTGCCAGCAGCACAAACAGGGGTTCCCAGTACTTC.

This clone came up a few times. The chain is built from TRBV2 and TRBJ1-5; D ambiguous. The CDR3 is made up of 12 amino acids. The V gene's germline CDR1 is SNHLY and CDR2 FYNNEI. Trimming pared 0 bases from V and 5 bases from J, leaving 2 bases between. The CDR3 is CASSEAYQPQHF. The CDR3 bases are TGTGCCAGCAGTGAAGCTTATCAGCCCCAGCATTTT.

A few counts support this clone. The chain has TRBV4-1 and TRBJ1-2, with D unresolved. Between the trimmed V and J ends, which lost 10 bases and 0 bases, there was a span of 15 bases. The CDR3 has 14 residues. Germline lookup yields CDR1 MGHRA and CDR2 YSYEKL. The CDR3 loop is CATHSPGPNYGYTF. CDR3 DNA sequence: TGCGCCACCCACAGTCCGGGCCCTAACTATGGCTACACCTTC.

In this sample, this clone turned up a few times. The chain joins TRBV7-2 to TRBJ2-7; no clear D. With 1 base removed from V and 5 bases from J, the gap between germline ends came to 9 bases. The CDR3 loop spans 13 amino acids. CDR1 and CDR2 from the germline V gene are SGHTA and FQGNSA. The CDR3 DNA sequence: TGTGCCAGCAGCTTAGGTCCTGTGAACGAGCAGTACGTC. Protein product: CASSLGPVNEQYV.

The CDR3 sequence: CASSEEGETEAFF. The CDR3 bases are TGTGCCAGCAGTGAAGAGGGAGAGACTGAAGCTTTCTTT. J is TRBJ1-1 and V is TRBV2; D not certain. The CDR3 loop spans 13 amino acids. V dropped 1 base and J dropped 5 bases, with 8 bases sitting between them. Germline V lookup: CDR1 SNHLY, CDR2 FYNNEI.

The chain carries TRBV7-2 and TRBJ2-5, with 10 bases lining up with TRBD2. Germline CDR1 reads SGHTA; CDR2 reads FQGNSA. The CDR3 runs 16 residues. Trimming took 1 base from V and 6 from J; bases not matched to a gene: 8. The CDR3 bases are TGTGCCAGCAGCTTAGAGTTGGCTAGCGGGAGTCAGACCCAGTACTTC. Amino acids: CASSLELASGSQTQYF.

This clone was detected many times. The chain links TRBV30 to TRBJ2-2, with D uncertain. The CDR3 spans 14 residues. Looked up from germline, CDR1 is GTSNPN and CDR2 is SVGIG (reference sequence). Trimming stripped 5 bases from V and 1 base from J, with 11 bases between. In nucleotides, the CDR3 is TGTGCCTGGGCGCCCGGCGGGAACACCGGGGAGCTGTTTTTT. It codes for CAWAPGGNTGELFF. Together with reference TRBV30 and TRBJ2-2, the CDR3 gives the full variable domain: SQTIHQWPATLVQPVGSPLSLECTVEGTSNPNLYWYRQAAGRGLQLLFYSVGIGQISSEVPQNLSASRPQDRQFILSSKKLLLSDSGFYLCAWAPGGNTGELFFGEGSRLTVL.

Many counts were recorded for this clone. This sequence joins TRBV10-3 and TRBJ2-1; 8 nucleotides line up with TRBD2. Germline trimming cut 2 bases from V and 12 bases from J; bases unmatched to any gene: 12. Germline CDR1 ENHRY, CDR2 SYGVKD. The CDR3 is 15 residues long. The CDR3 DNA sequence: TGTGCCATCAGTGAGGCACTAGCGGACCATCTCGGGCAGTTCTTC. This sequence encodes CAISEALADHLGQFF.

This clone was recorded a few times. CDR3 in DNA: TGTGCCAGCAGCTTTCAGGGCAGCTATGGCTACACCTTC. Translated: CASSFQGSYGYTF. The chain carries TRBV7-9 and TRBJ1-2; possibly TRBD1 for D (5 bases). This CDR3 spans 13 amino acids. Germline CDR1 reads SEHNR; CDR2 reads FQNEAQ (reference sequence). The V gene lost 3 bases and the J gene lost 4 bases, with 9 bases spanning the gap.

This clone was detected a few times. The CDR3 DNA is TGTGCCTGGAGTGTTCCCCGTTCGGTAGCGATCTATGAGCAGTTCTTC. Translating gives CAWSVPRSVAIYEQFF. The gene calls are TRBV30 and TRBJ2-1; a possible D gene is TRBD2 (5 bases). CDR1 is GTSNPN and CDR2 is SVGIG in the germline V gene (reference sequence). The CDR3 is made up of 16 amino acids. Trimming shortened V by 0 bases and J by 8 bases, and 20 bases separated the two germline ends.

In this sample, this clone turned up a few times. Distinct nucleotide sequences in the sample also encode this CDR3. This chain links TRBV7-9 with TRBJ2-7; TRBD1 matches 7 bases. The CDR3 runs 13 residues. Trimming cost V 4 bases and J 2 bases; bases outside gene matches: 2. CDR1 and CDR2 from the germline V gene are SEHNR and FQNEAQ (reference sequence). CDR3 coding DNA: TGTGCCAGCAGCTCCACAGGGGCCTACGAGCAGTACGTC. This gives the protein CASSSTGAYEQYV.

This clone was seen a few times. The chain couples TRBV4-2 to TRBJ1-2; D is unclear. The germline gives CDR1 LGHNA, CDR2 YNFKEQ. The CDR3 has 15 residues. V was clipped by 0 bases and J by 1 base, with 9 bases between them. The CDR3: CASSQDLAINYGYTF. DNA of the CDR3: TGTGCCAGCAGCCAAGATTTGGCTATTAACTATGGCTACACCTTC.

This clone turned up a few times. The chain uses TRBV14 and TRBJ1-2; TRBD1 matches 7 bases. Trimming took 1 base from V and 8 from J; bases not matched to a gene: 4. CDR3 length: 13 amino acids. Germline loops: CDR1 SGHDN, CDR2 FVKESK. The CDR3 is CASSQGGTVGYTF. The CDR3 DNA follows: TGTGCCAGCAGCCAAGGGGGGACAGTCGGCTACACCTTC.